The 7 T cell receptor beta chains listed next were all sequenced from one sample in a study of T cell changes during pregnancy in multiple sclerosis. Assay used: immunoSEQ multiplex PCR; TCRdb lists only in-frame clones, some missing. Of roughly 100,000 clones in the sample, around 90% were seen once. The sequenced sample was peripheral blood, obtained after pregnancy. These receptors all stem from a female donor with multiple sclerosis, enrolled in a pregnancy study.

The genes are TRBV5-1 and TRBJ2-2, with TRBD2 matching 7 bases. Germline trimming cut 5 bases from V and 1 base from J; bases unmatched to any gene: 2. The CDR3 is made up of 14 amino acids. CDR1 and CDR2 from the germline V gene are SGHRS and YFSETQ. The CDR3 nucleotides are TGCGCCAGCAGGAAGCGGGGGAACACCGGGGAGCTGTTTTTT. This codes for CASRKRGNTGELFF.

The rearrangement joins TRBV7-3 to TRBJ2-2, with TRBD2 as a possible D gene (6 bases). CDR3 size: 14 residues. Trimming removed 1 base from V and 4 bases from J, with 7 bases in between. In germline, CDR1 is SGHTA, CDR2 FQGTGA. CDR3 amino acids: CASSLRGLTGELFF. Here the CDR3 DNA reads TGTGCCAGCAGCTTAAGGGGACTCACCGGGGAGCTGTTTTTT.

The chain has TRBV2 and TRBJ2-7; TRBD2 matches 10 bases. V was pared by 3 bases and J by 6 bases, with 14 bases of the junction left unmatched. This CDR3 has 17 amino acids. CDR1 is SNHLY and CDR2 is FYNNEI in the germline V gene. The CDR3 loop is CASSDDSGRAMLREQYF. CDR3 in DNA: TGTGCCAGCAGTGACGACAGCGGGAGGGCCATGCTACGCGAGCAGTACTTC.

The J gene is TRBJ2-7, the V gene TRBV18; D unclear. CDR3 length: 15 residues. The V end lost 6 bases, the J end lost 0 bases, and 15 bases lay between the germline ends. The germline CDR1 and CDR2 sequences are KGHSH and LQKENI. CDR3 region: CASSPAGPSSYEQYF. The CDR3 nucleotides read TGTGCCAGCTCCCCAGCTGGCCCAAGCTCCTACGAGCAGTACTTC.

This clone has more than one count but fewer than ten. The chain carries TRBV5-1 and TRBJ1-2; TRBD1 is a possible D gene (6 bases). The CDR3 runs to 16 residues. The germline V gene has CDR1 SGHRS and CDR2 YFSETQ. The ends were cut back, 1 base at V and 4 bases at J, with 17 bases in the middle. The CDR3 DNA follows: TGCGCCAGCAGCTTGAGCACAGGGCCAGGCCTCTATGGCTACACCTTC. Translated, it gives CASSLSTGPGLYGYTF.

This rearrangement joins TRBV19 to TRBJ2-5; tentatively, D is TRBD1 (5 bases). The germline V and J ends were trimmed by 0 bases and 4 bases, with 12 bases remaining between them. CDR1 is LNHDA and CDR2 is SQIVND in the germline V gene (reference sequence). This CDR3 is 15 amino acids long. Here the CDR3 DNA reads TGTGCCAGTAGTATAGAAGGCAGGGTGCGAGAGACCCAGTACTTC. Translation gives CASSIEGRVRETQYF.

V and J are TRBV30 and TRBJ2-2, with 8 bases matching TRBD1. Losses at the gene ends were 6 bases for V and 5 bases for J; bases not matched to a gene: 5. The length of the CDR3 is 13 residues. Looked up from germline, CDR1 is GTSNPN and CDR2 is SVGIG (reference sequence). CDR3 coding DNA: TGTGCCTGTCCTCAGGGGGCGACCGGGGAGCTGTTTTTT. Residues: CACPQGATGELFF.